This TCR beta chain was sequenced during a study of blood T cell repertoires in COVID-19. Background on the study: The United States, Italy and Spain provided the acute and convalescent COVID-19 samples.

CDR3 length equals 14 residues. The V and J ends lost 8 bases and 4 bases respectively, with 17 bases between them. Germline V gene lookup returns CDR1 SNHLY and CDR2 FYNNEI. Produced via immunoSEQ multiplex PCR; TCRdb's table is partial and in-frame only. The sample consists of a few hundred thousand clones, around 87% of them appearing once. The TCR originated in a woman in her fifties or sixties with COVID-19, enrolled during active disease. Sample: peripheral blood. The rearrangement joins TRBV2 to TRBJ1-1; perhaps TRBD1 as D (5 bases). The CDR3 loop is CASGYSAGPTEAFF. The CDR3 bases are TGTGCCAGCGGGTACTCAGCAGGGCCCACTGAAGCTTTCTTT.